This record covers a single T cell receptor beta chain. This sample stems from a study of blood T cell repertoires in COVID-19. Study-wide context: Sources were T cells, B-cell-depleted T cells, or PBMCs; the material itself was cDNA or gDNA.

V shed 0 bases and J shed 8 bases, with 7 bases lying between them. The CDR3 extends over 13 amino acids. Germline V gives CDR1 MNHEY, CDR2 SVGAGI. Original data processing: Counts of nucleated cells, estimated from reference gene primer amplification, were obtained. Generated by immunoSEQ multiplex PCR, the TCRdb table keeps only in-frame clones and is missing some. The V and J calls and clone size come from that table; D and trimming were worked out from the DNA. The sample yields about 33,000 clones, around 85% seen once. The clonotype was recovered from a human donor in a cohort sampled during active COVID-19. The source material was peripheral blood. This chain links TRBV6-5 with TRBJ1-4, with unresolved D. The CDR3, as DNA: TGTGCCAGCAGTTACTCGAACACCGAAAAACTGTTTTTT. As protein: CASSYSNTEKLFF.